The rows below give T cell receptor beta chains drawn from one sample of a study. TCRdb re-called the 5' RACE reads through MiXCR, storing one row per CDR3 protein. The repertoire has some 64,000 distinct CDR3 sequences, roughly 23% of them found once; the top ten carry just under 3%. The sample was memory CD4+ T cells sorted from a lymph node. Receptors originate from a female donor with breast cancer. The CDR3 runs from the conserved cysteine through the conserved F or W. The order of the fields is clone size, V gene, D gene, J gene, CDR3 protein, CDR3 DNA. A D gene is named only where the DNA matches it firmly. Not every row has a clone size; where given, it reads once, few, many or a size class.

clone_size: many
v_call: TRBV7-9
d_call: NA
j_call: TRBJ2-7
cdr3_aa: CASSLAPPGAGEQYF
cdr3_nt: TGTGCCAGCAGCTTAGCCCCCCCAGGGGCAGGGGAGCAGTACTTC

clone_size: NA
v_call: TRBV5-1
d_call: NA
j_call: TRBJ2-7
cdr3_aa: CASSSAGPHYEQYF
cdr3_nt: TGCGCCAGCAGCTCGGCGGGACCCCACTACGAGCAGTACTTC

clone_size: many
v_call: TRBV12-3/TRBV12-4
d_call: TRBD1
j_call: TRBJ1-1
cdr3_aa: CASSWRRTGEAFF
cdr3_nt: TGTGCCAGCAGTTGGAGAAGGACAGGGGAAGCTTTCTTT

clone_size: NA
v_call: TRBV5-1
d_call: NA
j_call: TRBJ2-1
cdr3_aa: CASSRLPSSYNEQFF
cdr3_nt: TGCGCCAGCAGTCGGCTCCCGAGCTCCTACAATGAGCAGTTCTTC

clone_size: many
v_call: TRBV20-1
d_call: TRBD2
j_call: TRBJ2-5
cdr3_aa: CSATVPSGGLQETQYF
cdr3_nt: TGCAGTGCTACCGTCCCTAGCGGGGGCCTCCAAGAGACCCAGTACTTC

clone_size: NA
v_call: TRBV5-1
d_call: NA
j_call: TRBJ1-3
cdr3_aa: CASSSGAGNTIYF
cdr3_nt: TGCGCCAGCAGCTCTGGGGCTGGAAACACCATATATTTT

clone_size: NA
v_call: TRBV7-2
d_call: NA
j_call: TRBJ1-1
cdr3_aa: CASSSQRDTEAFF
cdr3_nt: TGTGCCAGCAGCTCGCAGAGGGACACTGAAGCTTTCTTT

clone_size: NA
v_call: TRBV5-1
d_call: TRBD1
j_call: TRBJ1-4
cdr3_aa: CASSTGQDPEKLFF
cdr3_nt: TGCGCCAGCAGCACGGGACAGGATCCTGAAAAACTGTTTTTT

clone_size: NA
v_call: TRBV11-3
d_call: NA
j_call: TRBJ1-2
cdr3_aa: CASSRSGDGYTF
cdr3_nt: TGTGCCAGCAGCCGTAGCGGGGACGGCTACACCTTC

clone_size: few
v_call: TRBV28
d_call: NA
j_call: TRBJ2-7
cdr3_aa: CASSLQGVRGEQYF
cdr3_nt: TGTGCCAGCAGTTTACAGGGAGTAAGGGGCGAGCAGTACTTC

clone_size: many
v_call: TRBV5-1
d_call: NA
j_call: TRBJ1-1
cdr3_aa: CASSFDRANTEAFF
cdr3_nt: TGCGCCAGCAGCTTTGACAGAGCGAACACTGAAGCTTTCTTT

clone_size: NA
v_call: TRBV24-1
d_call: NA
j_call: TRBJ1-3
cdr3_aa: CATSVFSRRKYGNTIYF
cdr3_nt: TGTGCCACCAGTGTATTTTCCAGGAGAAAGTATGGAAACACCATATATTTT

clone_size: few
v_call: TRBV20-1
d_call: NA
j_call: TRBJ1-5
cdr3_aa: CSVSAPGQPQHF
cdr3_nt: TGCAGTGTTTCGGCCCCGGGGCAGCCCCAGCATTTT

clone_size: NA
v_call: TRBV4-1
d_call: TRBD2
j_call: TRBJ2-1
cdr3_aa: CASSQHTSGYYNEQFF
cdr3_nt: TGCGCCAGCAGCCAACATACTAGCGGATACTACAATGAGCAGTTCTTC

clone_size: NA
v_call: TRBV7-2
d_call: NA
j_call: TRBJ2-5
cdr3_aa: CANSPDDDDSTSETQYF
cdr3_nt: TGTGCCAACAGCCCAGATGACGACGACAGTACCTCGGAGACCCAGTACTTC

clone_size: NA
v_call: TRBV6-5
d_call: NA
j_call: TRBJ1-1
cdr3_aa: CASSKNTEAFF
cdr3_nt: TGTGCCAGCAGTAAGAACACTGAAGCTTTCTTT

clone_size: few
v_call: TRBV7-2
d_call: TRBD1
j_call: TRBJ2-7
cdr3_aa: CASTLGGTGTYEQYF
cdr3_nt: TGTGCCAGCACCCTAGGGGGGACAGGAACCTACGAGCAGTACTTC

clone_size: NA
v_call: TRBV6-1
d_call: NA
j_call: TRBJ1-1
cdr3_aa: CASRRTGRGWGTEAFF
cdr3_nt: TGTGCCAGCAGGCGAACAGGACGGGGCTGGGGCACTGAAGCTTTCTTT

clone_size: few
v_call: TRBV5-1
d_call: NA
j_call: TRBJ2-1
cdr3_aa: CASSLAAANEQFF
cdr3_nt: TGCGCCAGCAGCTTGGCCGCCGCCAATGAGCAGTTCTTC

clone_size: NA
v_call: TRBV14
d_call: NA
j_call: TRBJ1-3
cdr3_aa: CASSQGAGNTIYF
cdr3_nt: TGTGCCAGCAGCCAAGGGGCTGGAAACACCATATATTTT

clone_size: NA
v_call: TRBV5-1
d_call: NA
j_call: TRBJ2-4
cdr3_aa: CASSLGGSNIQYF
cdr3_nt: TGCGCCAGCAGCTTGGGGGGGAGCAACATTCAGTACTTC

clone_size: NA
v_call: TRBV7-9
d_call: NA
j_call: TRBJ2-5
cdr3_aa: CASTRQGTETQYF
cdr3_nt: TGTGCCAGCACAAGGCAGGGGACGGAGACCCAGTACTTC

clone_size: NA
v_call: TRBV15
d_call: NA
j_call: TRBJ2-3
cdr3_aa: CATSRGLTDTQYF
cdr3_nt: TGTGCCACCAGCAGAGGTCTCACAGATACGCAGTATTTT

clone_size: NA
v_call: TRBV7-8
d_call: NA
j_call: TRBJ1-1
cdr3_aa: CASRGGVGTEAFF
cdr3_nt: TGTGCCAGCAGGGGGGGAGTTGGCACTGAAGCTTTCTTT

clone_size: NA
v_call: TRBV11-2
d_call: NA
j_call: TRBJ1-5
cdr3_aa: CASSSRGVSGTGQPQHF
cdr3_nt: TGTGCCAGCAGCTCCCGGGGGGTATCAGGGACGGGTCAGCCCCAGCATTTT

clone_size: few
v_call: TRBV6-2/TRBV6-3
d_call: TRBD2
j_call: TRBJ2-1
cdr3_aa: CASSYGTRSSYNEQFF
cdr3_nt: TGTGCCAGCAGTTACGGGACTAGAAGCTCCTACAATGAGCAGTTCTTC

clone_size: NA
v_call: TRBV7-2
d_call: NA
j_call: TRBJ1-2
cdr3_aa: CASSLEARGPIYGYTF
cdr3_nt: TGTGCCAGCAGCTTAGAGGCGAGGGGTCCCATTTATGGCTACACCTTC

clone_size: NA
v_call: TRBV4-3
d_call: TRBD1
j_call: TRBJ1-2
cdr3_aa: CASSQDYDRGDGYTF
cdr3_nt: TGCGCCAGCAGCCAAGATTATGACAGGGGGGATGGCTACACCTTC

clone_size: NA
v_call: TRBV6-5
d_call: NA
j_call: TRBJ2-7
cdr3_aa: CASSYPNGEQYF
cdr3_nt: TGTGCCAGCAGTTACCCGAATGGGGAGCAGTACTTC

clone_size: NA
v_call: TRBV6-2/TRBV6-3
d_call: NA
j_call: TRBJ2-5
cdr3_aa: CASAVGREETQYF
cdr3_nt: TGTGCCAGCGCCGTGGGCAGAGAAGAGACCCAGTACTTC

clone_size: many
v_call: TRBV7-2
d_call: NA
j_call: TRBJ1-5
cdr3_aa: CASSLRGGALNQPQHF
cdr3_nt: TGTGCCAGCAGCTTACGTGGAGGGGCGCTGAATCAGCCCCAGCATTTT

clone_size: many
v_call: TRBV6-5
d_call: TRBD1
j_call: TRBJ2-7
cdr3_aa: CASSSGTGGADGREQYF
cdr3_nt: TGTGCCAGCAGTTCCGGGACAGGGGGCGCGGATGGTCGGGAGCAGTACTTC

clone_size: NA
v_call: TRBV5-1
d_call: NA
j_call: TRBJ2-2
cdr3_aa: CASSLVAGTGELFF
cdr3_nt: TGCGCCAGCAGCTTGGTCGCAGGGACCGGGGAGCTGTTTTTT

clone_size: few
v_call: TRBV7-9
d_call: NA
j_call: TRBJ1-2
cdr3_aa: CASRPFGTSGYTF
cdr3_nt: TGTGCCAGCAGACCCTTCGGGACCTCTGGCTACACCTTC

clone_size: NA
v_call: TRBV12-5
d_call: NA
j_call: TRBJ1-5
cdr3_aa: CASGPYRNQPQHF
cdr3_nt: TGTGCTAGTGGCCCGTACAGGAATCAGCCCCAGCATTTT

clone_size: NA
v_call: TRBV6-6
d_call: NA
j_call: TRBJ1-1
cdr3_aa: CASSYPRNTEAFF
cdr3_nt: TGTGCCAGCAGTTACCCCCGGAACACTGAAGCTTTCTTT